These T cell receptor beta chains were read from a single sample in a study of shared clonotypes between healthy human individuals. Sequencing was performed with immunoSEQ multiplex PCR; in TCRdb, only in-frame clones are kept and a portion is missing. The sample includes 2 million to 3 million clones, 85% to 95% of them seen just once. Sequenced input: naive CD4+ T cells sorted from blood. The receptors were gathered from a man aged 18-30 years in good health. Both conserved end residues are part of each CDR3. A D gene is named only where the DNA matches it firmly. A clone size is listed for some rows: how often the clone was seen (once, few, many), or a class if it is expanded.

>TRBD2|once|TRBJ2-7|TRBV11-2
CASSFSGAPYEQYF
TGTGCCAGCAGCTTTAGCGGGGCCCCCTACGAGCAGTACTTC
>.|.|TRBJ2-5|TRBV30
CAWSYRFQETQYF
TGTGCCTGGAGTTACAGGTTCCAAGAGACCCAGTACTTC
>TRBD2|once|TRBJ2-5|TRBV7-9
CASTKTGTSGSFQETQYF
TGTGCCAGCACCAAAACGGGAACTAGCGGGAGTTTCCAAGAGACCCAGTACTTC
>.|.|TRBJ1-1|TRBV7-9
CASSFRGLTDTEAFF
TGTGCCAGCAGCTTTAGAGGTTTGACTGACACTGAAGCTTTCTTT
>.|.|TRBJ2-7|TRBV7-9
CASSLAGNSLSYEQYF
TGTGCCAGCAGCTTAGCGGGGAACAGCCTCTCCTACGAGCAGTACTTC
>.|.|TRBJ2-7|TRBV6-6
CASSPQDLQYF
TGTGCCAGCAGCCCACAGGATCTACAGTACTTC
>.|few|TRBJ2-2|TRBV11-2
CASSLGGSRTGELFF
TGTGCCAGCAGCTTAGGGGGGAGTCGAACCGGGGAGCTGTTTTTT
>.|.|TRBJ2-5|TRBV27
CASRPRPGIQYF
TGTGCCAGCAGGCCCAGACCGGGGATCCAGTACTTC
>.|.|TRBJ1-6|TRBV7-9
CASSPIEAPGTGYNSPLHF
TGTGCCAGCAGCCCCATAGAGGCTCCCGGGACTGGGTATAATTCACCCCTCCACTTT
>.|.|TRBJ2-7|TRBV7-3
CASSLTGPNNEQYF
TGTGCCAGCAGCTTAACGGGGCCGAACAACGAGCAGTACTTC
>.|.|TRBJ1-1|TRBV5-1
CASSLAGGGSTEAFF
TGCGCCAGCAGCTTGGCCGGGGGCGGCAGCACTGAAGCTTTCTTT
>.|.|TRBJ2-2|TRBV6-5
CASTYRWAGELFF
TGTGCCAGCACCTACCGGTGGGCCGGGGAGCTGTTTTTT
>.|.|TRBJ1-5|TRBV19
CASSIGGTRLNQPQHF
TGTGCCAGTAGTATAGGGGGGACACGTTTAAATCAGCCCCAGCATTTT
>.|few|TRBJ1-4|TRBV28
CASSGLREKLFF
TGTGCCAGCAGTGGGCTTCGTGAAAAACTGTTTTTT